This T cell receptor beta chain is drawn from a study of CD8 T cells in ankylosing spondylitis. Study-wide points: Significant enrichment of disease-linked clones was reported in matched ankylosing spondylitis synovial fluid. With a CD8+ phenotype, disease-linked clones were relatively rare in peripheral blood. Some of these motif variants have turned up before, in reports on reactive arthritis synovial fluid and blood. Characteristic, it appeared, of ankylosing spondylitis blood was a TCR beta motif of about eight highly homologous variants.

Details on this clonotype: Its antigen is as yet unknown.

TCRdb redid the calling of the 5' RACE reads with MiXCR, one entry per CDR3 protein. The table has around 890,000 distinct CDR3 sequences, about 12% seen once; the top ten hold 0.45% to 0.6%. From germline, CDR1 is SGHRS and CDR2 YFSETQ. The V gene lost 2 bases and the J gene lost 4 bases, with 12 bases spanning the gap. The CDR3 covers 14 residues. Sequenced input: blood, either unsorted or a sorted T cell fraction (not recorded which). The chain is built from TRBV5-1 and TRBJ1-1; D may be TRBD1 (5 bases). This clonotype originated in a male donor with ankylosing spondylitis. The CDR3 is CASSFITGGTEAFF. The DNA for the CDR3 is TGCGCCAGCAGCTTTATTACCGGGGGCACTGAAGCTTTCTTT.